This note documents a single T cell receptor beta chain sequence. Its antigen is unknown. The time point is: roughly ten-day in vitro stimulation with candidate neoantigen peptide 4. Mismatch repair deficiency was confirmed in all patients, by PCR or immunohistochemistry. A roughly nine-day in vitro culture was run per each of about seven reactive peptides. Clone fold changes were calculated against an identical culture without peptide. Libraries were prepared by immunoSEQ multiplex PCR; TCRdb keeps only in-frame clonotypes and omits some of them. This table holds about 13,000 clones, around 84% found once. This sample is part of a study of PD-1 blockade in mismatch repair-deficient tumors. Points from the study as a whole: After pembrolizumab, tumor-resident clones rose rapidly, then generally contracted before radiologic responses.

Sequencing used cells cultured in vitro, obtained from a patient treated with pembrolizumab. This clonotype was sampled from an adult with mismatch repair-deficient cancer.

Here the CDR3 reads CASSEGEQPQHF. Written as DNA, the CDR3 is TGTGCCAGCAGTGAGGGGGAACAGCCCCAGCATTTT. This rearrangement joins TRBV27 to TRBJ1-5, with D perhaps matching TRBD1 (6 bases). The CDR3 runs 12 residues. Germline CDR1 and CDR2: MNHEY and SMNVEV (reference sequence). Trimming took 5 bases from V and 7 from J, leaving 9 bases between them.